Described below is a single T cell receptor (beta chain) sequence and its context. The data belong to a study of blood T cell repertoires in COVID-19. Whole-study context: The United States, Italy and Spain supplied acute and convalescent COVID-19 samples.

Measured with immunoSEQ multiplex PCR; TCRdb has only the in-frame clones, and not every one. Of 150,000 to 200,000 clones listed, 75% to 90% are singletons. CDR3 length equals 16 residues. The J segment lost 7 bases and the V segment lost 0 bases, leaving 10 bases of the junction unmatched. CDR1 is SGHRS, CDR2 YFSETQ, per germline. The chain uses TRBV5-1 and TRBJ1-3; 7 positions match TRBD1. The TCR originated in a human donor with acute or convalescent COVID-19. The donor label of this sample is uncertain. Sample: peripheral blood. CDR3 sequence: CASSLDRGAQGNTIYF. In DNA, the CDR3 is TGCGCCAGCAGCTTGGACAGGGGTGCCCAGGGGAACACCATATATTTT.